This record covers a single T cell receptor beta chain. Its specificity is not known. This sample was included in a study of blood T cells in healthy people across ages. Study context: Capture via template switching afforded approximately one barcoded beta molecule per two T cells.

A second about 7 to 12 cycle PCR used barcoded and J-beta primers. TCRdb passed the 5' RACE reads through MiXCR, listing each CDR3 protein once. The sample lists 650,000 to 900,000 distinct CDR3 sequences; about 62% were seen once. Points from the study as a whole: Across the age range, TCR beta diversity per million T cells fell in a roughly linear way.

Russia was home to the donors, healthy Caucasian individuals aged about 6 to 90. Each donor gave roughly 9.8 milliliters of peripheral blood. This TCR derives from a man aged 25 to 45 in good health. The sequenced sample was blood.

CDR3 residues: CSVEGGLAGTDTQYF. The CDR3 region has the DNA TGCAGCGTTGAAGGCGGGCTAGCGGGCACAGATACGCAGTATTTT. V and J are TRBV29-1 and TRBJ2-3; 7 nucleotides align to TRBD2. V trimming: 1 base; J trimming: 1 base; junction bases outside the gene matches: 5. The germline CDR1 and CDR2 sequences are SQVTM and ANQGSEA. The CDR3 is 15 amino acids.